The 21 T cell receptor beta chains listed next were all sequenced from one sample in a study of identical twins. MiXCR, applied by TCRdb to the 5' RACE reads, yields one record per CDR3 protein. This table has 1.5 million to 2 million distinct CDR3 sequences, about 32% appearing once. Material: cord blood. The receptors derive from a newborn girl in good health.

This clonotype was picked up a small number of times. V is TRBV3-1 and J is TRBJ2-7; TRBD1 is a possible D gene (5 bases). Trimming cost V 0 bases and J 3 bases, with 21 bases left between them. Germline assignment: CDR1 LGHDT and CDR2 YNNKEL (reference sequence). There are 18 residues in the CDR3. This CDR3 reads CASSQDGPLGVGSYEQYF. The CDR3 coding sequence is TGTGCCAGCAGCCAAGATGGCCCTTTAGGGGTCGGAAGCTACGAGCAGTACTTC.

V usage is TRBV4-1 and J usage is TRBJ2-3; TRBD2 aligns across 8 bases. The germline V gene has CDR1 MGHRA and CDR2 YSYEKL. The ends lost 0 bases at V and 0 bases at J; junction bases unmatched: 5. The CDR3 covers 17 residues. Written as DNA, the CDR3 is TGCGCCAGCAGCCAAGATGTCCAGCGGGGGAGCACAGATACGCAGTATTTT. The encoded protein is CASSQDVQRGSTDTQYF.

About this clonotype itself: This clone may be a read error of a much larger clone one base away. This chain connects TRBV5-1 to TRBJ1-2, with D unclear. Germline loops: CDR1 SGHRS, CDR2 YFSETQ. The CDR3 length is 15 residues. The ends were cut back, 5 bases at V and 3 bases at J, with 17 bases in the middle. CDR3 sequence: CASRPTETTDYGYTF. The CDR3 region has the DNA TGCGCCAGCAGACCCACTGAGACTACTGACTATGGCTACACCTTC.

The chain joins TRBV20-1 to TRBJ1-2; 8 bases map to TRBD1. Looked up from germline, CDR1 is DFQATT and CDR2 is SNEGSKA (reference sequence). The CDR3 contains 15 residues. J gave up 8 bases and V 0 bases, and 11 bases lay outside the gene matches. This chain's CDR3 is CSARDRTGRLRGYTF. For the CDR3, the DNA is TGCAGTGCTAGAGATCGGACAGGGAGACTGCGAGGCTACACCTTC.

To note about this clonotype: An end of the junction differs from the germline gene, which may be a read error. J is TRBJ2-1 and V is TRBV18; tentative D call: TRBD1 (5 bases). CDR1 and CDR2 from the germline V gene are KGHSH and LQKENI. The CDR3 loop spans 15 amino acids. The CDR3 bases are TGTGCCAGCCCACCCCAAGACAGCTCCTACAATGAGCAGTTCTTC. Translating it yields CASPPQDSSYNEQFF. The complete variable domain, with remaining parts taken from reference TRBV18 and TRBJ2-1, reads NAGVMQNPRHLVRRRGQEARLRCSPMKGHSHVYWYRQLPEEGLKFMVYLQKENIIDESGMPKERFSAEFPKEGPSILRIQQVVRGDSAAYFCASPPQDSSYNEQFFGPGTRLTVL.

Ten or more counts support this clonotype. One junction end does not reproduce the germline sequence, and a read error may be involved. CDR3 sequence: CASSPLAGSYNEQYF. The CDR3 coding sequence is TGCGCCAGCAGCCCACTAGCGGGCTCCTACAATGAGCAGTACTTC. The chain combines TRBV3-1 with TRBJ2-1; 9 bases line up with TRBD2. The J call may be in error: the DNA end matches TRBJ2-7 better. Germline CDR1 reads LGHDT; CDR2 reads YNNKEL (reference sequence). The CDR3 covers 15 residues.

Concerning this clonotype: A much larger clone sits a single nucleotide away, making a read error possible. CDR3: CAISATSTDTQYF. The CDR3 bases are TGTGCCATCAGTGCTACCAGCACAGATACGCAGTATTTT. The chain recombines TRBV10-3 with TRBJ2-3; D unclear. CDR1 and CDR2 (germline): ENHRY, SYGVKD. The CDR3 loop spans 13 amino acids. V lost 4 bases and J lost 0, with 5 bases in between.

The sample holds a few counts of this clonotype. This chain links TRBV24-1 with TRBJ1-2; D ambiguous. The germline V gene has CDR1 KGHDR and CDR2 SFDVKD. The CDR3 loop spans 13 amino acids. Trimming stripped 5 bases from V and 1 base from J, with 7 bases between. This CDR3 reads CATSGADNYGYTF. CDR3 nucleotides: TGTGCCACCAGTGGTGCGGATAACTATGGCTACACCTTC.

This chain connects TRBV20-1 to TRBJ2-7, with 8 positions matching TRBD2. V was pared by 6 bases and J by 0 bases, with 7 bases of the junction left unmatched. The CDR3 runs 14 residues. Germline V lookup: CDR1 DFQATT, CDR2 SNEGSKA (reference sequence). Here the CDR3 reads CSAGRLASSYEQYF. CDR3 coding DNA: TGCAGTGCGGGTCGACTAGCGAGCTCCTACGAGCAGTACTTC.

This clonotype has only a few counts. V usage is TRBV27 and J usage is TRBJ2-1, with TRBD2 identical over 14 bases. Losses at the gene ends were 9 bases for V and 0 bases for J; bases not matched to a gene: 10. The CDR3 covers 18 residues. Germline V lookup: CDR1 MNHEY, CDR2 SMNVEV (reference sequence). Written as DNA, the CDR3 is TGTGCCAGTAGAGGACTAGCGGGAGGCCTCAGCTCCTACAATGAGCAGTTCTTC. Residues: CASRGLAGGLSSYNEQFF.

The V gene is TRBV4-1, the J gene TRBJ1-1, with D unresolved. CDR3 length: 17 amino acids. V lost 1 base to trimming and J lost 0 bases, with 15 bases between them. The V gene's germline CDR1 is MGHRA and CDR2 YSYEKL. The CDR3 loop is CASSQGQATDMNTEAFF. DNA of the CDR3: TGCGCCAGCAGCCAAGGGCAGGCGACCGACATGAACACTGAAGCTTTCTTT.

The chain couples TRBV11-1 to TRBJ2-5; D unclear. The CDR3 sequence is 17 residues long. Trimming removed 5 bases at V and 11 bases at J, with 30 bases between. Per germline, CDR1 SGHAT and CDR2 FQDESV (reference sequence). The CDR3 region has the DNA TGTGCCAGCAGCCCCCAAGGTGGGCTTAGCCCCTACAATGAGCAGTACTTC. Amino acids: CASSPQGGLSPYNEQYF.

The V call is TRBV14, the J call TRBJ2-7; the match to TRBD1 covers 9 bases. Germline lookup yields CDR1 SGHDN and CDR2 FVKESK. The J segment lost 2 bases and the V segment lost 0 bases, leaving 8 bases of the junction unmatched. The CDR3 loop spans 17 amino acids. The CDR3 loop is CASSQDPPGTGPYEQYF. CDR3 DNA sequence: TGTGCCAGCAGCCAAGATCCTCCGGGGACAGGGCCCTACGAGCAGTACTTC. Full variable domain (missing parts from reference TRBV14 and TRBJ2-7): EAGVTQFPSHSVIEKGQTVTLRCDPISGHDNLYWYRRVMGKEIKFLLHFVKESKQDESGMPNNRFLAERTGGTYSTLKVQPAELEDSGVYFCASSQDPPGTGPYEQYFGPGTRLTVT.

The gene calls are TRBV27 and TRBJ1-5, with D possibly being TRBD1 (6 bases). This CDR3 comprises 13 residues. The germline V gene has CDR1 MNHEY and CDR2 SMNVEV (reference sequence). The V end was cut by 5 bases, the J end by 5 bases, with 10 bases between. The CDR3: CASSRQEDQPQHF. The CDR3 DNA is TGTGCCAGCAGTAGACAGGAAGATCAGCCCCAGCATTTT.

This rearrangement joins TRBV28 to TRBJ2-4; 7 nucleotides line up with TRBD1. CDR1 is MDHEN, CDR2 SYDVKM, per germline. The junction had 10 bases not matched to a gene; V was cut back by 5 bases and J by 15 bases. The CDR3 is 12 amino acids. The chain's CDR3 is CASSLRTGLAYF. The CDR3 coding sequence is TGTGCCAGCAGTCTCCGGACAGGACTCGCGTACTTC.

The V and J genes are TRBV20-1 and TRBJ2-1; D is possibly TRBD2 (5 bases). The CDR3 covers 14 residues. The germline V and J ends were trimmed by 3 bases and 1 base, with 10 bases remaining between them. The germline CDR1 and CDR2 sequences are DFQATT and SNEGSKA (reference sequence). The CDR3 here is CSARGRESYNEQFF. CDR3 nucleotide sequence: TGCAGTGCTAGGGGTCGGGAATCCTACAATGAGCAGTTCTTC.

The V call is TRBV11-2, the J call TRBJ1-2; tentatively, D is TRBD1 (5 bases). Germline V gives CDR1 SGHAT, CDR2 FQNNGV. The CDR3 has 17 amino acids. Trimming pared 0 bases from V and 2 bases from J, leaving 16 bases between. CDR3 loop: CASSLDSWGVLNYGYTF. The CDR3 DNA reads TGTGCCAGCAGCTTAGATAGTTGGGGGGTCCTAAACTATGGCTACACCTTC.

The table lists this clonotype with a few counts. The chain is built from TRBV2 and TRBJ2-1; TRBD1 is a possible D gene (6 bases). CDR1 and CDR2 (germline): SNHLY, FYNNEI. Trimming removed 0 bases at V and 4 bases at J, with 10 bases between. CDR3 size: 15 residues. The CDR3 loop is CASSEAGQSYNEQFF. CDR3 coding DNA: TGTGCCAGCAGTGAAGCTGGACAGTCGTACAATGAGCAGTTCTTC.

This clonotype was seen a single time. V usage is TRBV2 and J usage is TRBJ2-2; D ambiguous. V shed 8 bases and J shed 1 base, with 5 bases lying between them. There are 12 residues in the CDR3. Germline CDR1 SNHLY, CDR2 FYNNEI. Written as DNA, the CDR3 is TGTGCCAGCGCAGGGAACACCGGGGAGCTGTTTTTT. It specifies CASAGNTGELFF.

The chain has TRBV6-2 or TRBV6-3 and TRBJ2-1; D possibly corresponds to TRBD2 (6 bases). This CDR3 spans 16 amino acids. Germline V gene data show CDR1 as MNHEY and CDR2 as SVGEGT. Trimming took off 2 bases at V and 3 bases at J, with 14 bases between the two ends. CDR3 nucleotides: TGTGCCAGCAGTTACCGTAGCGGAGTGGGCTACAATGAGCAGTTCTTC. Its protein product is CASSYRSGVGYNEQFF.

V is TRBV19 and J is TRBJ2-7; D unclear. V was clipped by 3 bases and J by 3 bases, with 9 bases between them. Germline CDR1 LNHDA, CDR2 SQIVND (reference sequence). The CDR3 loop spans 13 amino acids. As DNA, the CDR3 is TGTGCCAGTAGTATCAGACACCACTACGAGCAGTACTTC. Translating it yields CASSIRHHYEQYF.